These 6 T cell receptor beta chains came from one sample sequenced in a study of blood T cell repertoires in COVID-19. Assay: immunoSEQ multiplex PCR; the TCRdb copy retains only in-frame clones and omits some. Among a few hundred thousand clones, less than 95% were seen once, and the ten largest hold 0.6% to 0.7%. Sequencing used PBMCs or T cells enriched from blood (not recorded which). The receptors here all came from a man aged 18 to 30 who had recovered from COVID-19.

The chain is built from TRBV6-5 and TRBJ2-1; 9 bases agree with TRBD2. Trimming at V came to 4 bases and at J to 2 bases, leaving 6 bases not matched to a gene. The germline gives CDR1 MNHEY, CDR2 SVGAGI. CDR3 length: 16 residues. The CDR3 coding sequence is TGTGCCAGCAGTTTGGCAGCGGGAGGCCCCTACAATGAGCAGTTCTTC. It is translated as CASSLAAGGPYNEQFF.

The rearrangement joins TRBV5-5 to TRBJ2-3, with 8 bases aligning to TRBD2. Per the germline V gene, CDR1 is SGHKS and CDR2 is YYEKEE (reference sequence). Trimming removed 0 bases from V and 3 bases from J; junction bases left unmatched: 3. The CDR3 runs 15 residues. The CDR3 spells CASSLGSGKTDTQYF. CDR3 DNA: TGTGCCAGCAGCTTGGGTAGCGGGAAAACAGATACGCAGTATTTT.

The gene calls are TRBV18 and TRBJ1-2; TRBD1 is a possible D gene (5 bases). V was clipped by 2 bases and J by 6 bases, with 13 bases between them. This CDR3 is built from 14 residues. The V gene's germline CDR1 is KGHSH and CDR2 LQKENI. As DNA, the CDR3 is TGTGCCAGCTCACCATTGGGGGGTTTGGATGGCTACACCTTC. This codes for CASSPLGGLDGYTF.

The rearrangement links TRBV27 to TRBJ1-5, with TRBD1 as a possible D gene (6 bases). The length of the CDR3 is 17 residues. Germline CDR1 is MNHEY and CDR2 is SMNVEV (reference sequence). V dropped 0 bases and J dropped 3 bases, with 15 bases sitting between them. The CDR3 nucleotides are TGTGCCAGCAGTTTATCCCCGACGGGGGGCCCCAATCAGCCCCAGCATTTT. This codes for CASSLSPTGGPNQPQHF.

The chain employs TRBV13 and TRBJ1-2; tentatively, D is TRBD1 (6 bases). Germline assignment: CDR1 PRHDT and CDR2 FYEKMQ (reference sequence). The CDR3 is made up of 16 amino acids. V was shortened by 1 base and J by 1 base, with 13 bases between the two germline ends. CDR3 loop: CASSLVGQKFNYGYTF. Here the CDR3 DNA reads TGTGCCAGCAGCTTAGTAGGACAGAAATTTAACTATGGCTACACCTTC.

The chain is built from TRBV24-1 and TRBJ2-5; D gene uncertain. The CDR3 length is 15 residues. Germline V gene lookup returns CDR1 KGHDR and CDR2 SFDVKD. The V gene lost 1 base and the J gene lost 5 bases, with 13 bases spanning the gap. DNA for the CDR3: TGTGCCACCAGTGATTTAATGGTCGTCGGGGAGACCCAGTACTTC. This codes for CATSDLMVVGETQYF.